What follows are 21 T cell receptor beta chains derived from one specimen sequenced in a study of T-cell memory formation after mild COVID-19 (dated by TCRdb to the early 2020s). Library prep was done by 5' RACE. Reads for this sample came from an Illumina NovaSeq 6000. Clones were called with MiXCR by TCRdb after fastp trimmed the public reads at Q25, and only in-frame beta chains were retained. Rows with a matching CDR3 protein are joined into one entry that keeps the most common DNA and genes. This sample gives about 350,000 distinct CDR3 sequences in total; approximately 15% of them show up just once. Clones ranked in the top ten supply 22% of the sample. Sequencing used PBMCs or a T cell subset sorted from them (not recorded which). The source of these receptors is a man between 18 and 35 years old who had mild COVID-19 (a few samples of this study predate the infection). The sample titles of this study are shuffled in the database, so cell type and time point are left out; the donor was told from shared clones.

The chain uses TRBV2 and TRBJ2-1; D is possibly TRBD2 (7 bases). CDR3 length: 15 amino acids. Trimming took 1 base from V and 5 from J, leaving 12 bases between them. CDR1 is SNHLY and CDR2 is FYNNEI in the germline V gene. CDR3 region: CASSEGGGPNNEQFF. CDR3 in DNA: TGTGCCAGCAGTGAAGGGGGGGGGCCGAACAATGAGCAGTTCTTC.

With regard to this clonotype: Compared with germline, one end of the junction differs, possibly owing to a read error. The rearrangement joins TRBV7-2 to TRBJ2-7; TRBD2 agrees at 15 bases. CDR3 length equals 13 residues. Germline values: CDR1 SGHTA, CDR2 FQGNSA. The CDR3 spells CASSAGLAGGPSF. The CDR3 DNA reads TGTGCCAGCAGCGCCGGACTAGCGGGAGGGCCGTCGTTC.

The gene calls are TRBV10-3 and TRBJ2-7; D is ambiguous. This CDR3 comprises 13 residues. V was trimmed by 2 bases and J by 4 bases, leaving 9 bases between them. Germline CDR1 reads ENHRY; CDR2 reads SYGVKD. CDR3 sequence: CAISEAGRYEQYV. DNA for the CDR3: TGTGCCATCAGTGAGGCCGGTAGATACGAGCAGTACGTC.

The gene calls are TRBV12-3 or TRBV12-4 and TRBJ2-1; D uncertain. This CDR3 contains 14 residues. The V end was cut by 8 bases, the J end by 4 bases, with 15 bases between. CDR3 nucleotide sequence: TGTGCCAGCTCAATTCCCCCCGGTTACAATGAGCAGTTCTTC. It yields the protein CASSIPPGYNEQFF.

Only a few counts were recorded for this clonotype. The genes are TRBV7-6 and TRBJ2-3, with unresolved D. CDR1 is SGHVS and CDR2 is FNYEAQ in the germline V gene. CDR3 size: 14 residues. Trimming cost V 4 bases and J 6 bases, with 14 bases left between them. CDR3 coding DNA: TGTGCCAGCAGCTCGGTGGGCGTTCGGGATACGCAGTATTTT. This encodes CASSSVGVRDTQYF. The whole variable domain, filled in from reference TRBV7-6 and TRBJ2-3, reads GAGVSQSPRYKVTKRGQDVALRCDPISGHVSLYWYRQALGQGPEFLTYFNYEAQQDKSGLPNDRFSAERPEGSISTLTIQRTEQRDSAMYRCASSSVGVRDTQYFGPGTRLTVL.

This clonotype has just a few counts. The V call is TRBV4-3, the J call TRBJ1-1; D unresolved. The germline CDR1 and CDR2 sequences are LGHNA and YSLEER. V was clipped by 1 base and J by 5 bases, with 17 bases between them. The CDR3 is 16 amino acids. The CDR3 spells CASSQGKGSFWTEAFF. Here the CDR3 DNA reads TGCGCCAGCAGCCAAGGAAAGGGATCTTTTTGGACTGAAGCTTTCTTT.

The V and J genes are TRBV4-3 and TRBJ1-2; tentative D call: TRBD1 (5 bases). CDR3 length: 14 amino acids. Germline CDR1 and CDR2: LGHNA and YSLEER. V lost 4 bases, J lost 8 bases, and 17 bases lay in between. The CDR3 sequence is CASSPSPNRGGYTF. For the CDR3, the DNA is TGCGCCAGCAGCCCTTCCCCGAACCGGGGCGGCTACACCTTC.

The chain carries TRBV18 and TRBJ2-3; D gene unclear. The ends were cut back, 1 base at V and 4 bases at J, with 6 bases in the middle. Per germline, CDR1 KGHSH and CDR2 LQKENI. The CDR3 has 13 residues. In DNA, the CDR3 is TGTGCCAGCTCACCACAGGGCCCAGATACGCAGTATTTT. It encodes CASSPQGPDTQYF.

CDR3 bases: TGTGCCAGCAGCGTAGGGGGGCAGACTGAAGCTTTCTTT. This gives the protein CASSVGGQTEAFF. The rearrangement joins TRBV9 to TRBJ1-1, with D perhaps TRBD1 (6 bases). The germline gives CDR1 SGDLS, CDR2 YYNGEE. CDR3 length: 13 amino acids. Trimming removed 0 bases at V and 5 bases at J, with 8 bases between.

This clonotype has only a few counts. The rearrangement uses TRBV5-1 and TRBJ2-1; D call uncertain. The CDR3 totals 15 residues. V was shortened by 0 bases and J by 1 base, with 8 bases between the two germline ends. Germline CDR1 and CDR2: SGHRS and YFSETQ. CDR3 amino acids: CASSLETPSYNEQFF. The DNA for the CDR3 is TGCGCCAGCAGCTTGGAGACACCTTCCTACAATGAGCAGTTCTTC.

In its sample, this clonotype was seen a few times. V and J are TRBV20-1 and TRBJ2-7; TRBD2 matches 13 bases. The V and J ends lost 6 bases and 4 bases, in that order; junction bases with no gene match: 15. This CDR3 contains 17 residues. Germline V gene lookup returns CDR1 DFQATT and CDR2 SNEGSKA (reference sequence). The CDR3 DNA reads TGCAGTGCCACCCCACAGGGGGGACTAGCGGGGAAGTACGAGCAGTACTTC. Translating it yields CSATPQGGLAGKYEQYF.

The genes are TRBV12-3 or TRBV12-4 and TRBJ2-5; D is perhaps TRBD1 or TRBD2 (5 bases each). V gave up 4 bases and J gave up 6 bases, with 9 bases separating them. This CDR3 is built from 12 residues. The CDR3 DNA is TGTGCCAGCAGTTCAGGGAGTCAGACCCAGTACTTC. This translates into CASSSGSQTQYF.

The CDR3 DNA follows: TGTGCCAGCAGACCCCCCTCCACCTTGAACACTGAAGCTTTCTTT. Translation: CASRPPSTLNTEAFF. J is TRBJ1-1 and V is TRBV7-9; D is unclear. Per germline, CDR1 SEHNR and CDR2 FQNEAQ (reference sequence). The V end was cut by 6 bases, the J end by 0 bases, with 14 bases between. The CDR3 extends over 15 amino acids.

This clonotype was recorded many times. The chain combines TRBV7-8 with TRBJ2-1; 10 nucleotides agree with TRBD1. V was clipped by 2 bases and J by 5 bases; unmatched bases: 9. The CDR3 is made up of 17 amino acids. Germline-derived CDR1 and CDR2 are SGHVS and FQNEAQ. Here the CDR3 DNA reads TGTGCCAGCAGCTTACCTAGGGGGACAGGGGATAACAATGAGCAGTTCTTC. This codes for CASSLPRGTGDNNEQFF.

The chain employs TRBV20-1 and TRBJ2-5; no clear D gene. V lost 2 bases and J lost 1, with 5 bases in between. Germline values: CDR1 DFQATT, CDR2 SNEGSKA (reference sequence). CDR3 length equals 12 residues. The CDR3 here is CSARKRQETQYF. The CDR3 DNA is TGCAGTGCTAGAAAGCGCCAAGAGACCCAGTACTTC.

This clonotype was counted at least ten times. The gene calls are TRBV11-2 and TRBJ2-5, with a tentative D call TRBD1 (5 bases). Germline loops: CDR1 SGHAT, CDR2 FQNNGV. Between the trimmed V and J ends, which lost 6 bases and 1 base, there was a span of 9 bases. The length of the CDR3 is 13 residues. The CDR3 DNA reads TGTGCCAGCAGTGAACAGGTCCAAGAGACCCAGTACTTC. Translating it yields CASSEQVQETQYF.

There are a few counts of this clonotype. The CDR3 here is CASSTDRGYSNQPQHF. DNA for the CDR3: TGTGCCAGTAGTACCGACAGGGGTTATAGCAATCAGCCCCAGCATTTT. This chain links TRBV19 with TRBJ1-5; 8 positions match TRBD1. V lost 4 bases to trimming and J lost 0 bases; unmatched junction nucleotides: 5. Germline CDR1 LNHDA, CDR2 SQIVND (reference sequence). CDR3 length equals 16 residues.

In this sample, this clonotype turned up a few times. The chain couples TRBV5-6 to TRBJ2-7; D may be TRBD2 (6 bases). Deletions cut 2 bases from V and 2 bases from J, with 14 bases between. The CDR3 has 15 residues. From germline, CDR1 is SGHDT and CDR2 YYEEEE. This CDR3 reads CASSFEGLPPYEQYF. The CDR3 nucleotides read TGTGCCAGCAGCTTTGAGGGACTGCCGCCCTACGAGCAGTACTTC.

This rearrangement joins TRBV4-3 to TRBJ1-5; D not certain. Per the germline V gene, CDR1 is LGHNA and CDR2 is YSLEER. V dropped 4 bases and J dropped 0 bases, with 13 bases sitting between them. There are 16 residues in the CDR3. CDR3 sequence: CASSPGAAHSNQPQHF. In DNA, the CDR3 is TGCGCCAGCAGCCCGGGAGCAGCCCATAGCAATCAGCCCCAGCATTTT.

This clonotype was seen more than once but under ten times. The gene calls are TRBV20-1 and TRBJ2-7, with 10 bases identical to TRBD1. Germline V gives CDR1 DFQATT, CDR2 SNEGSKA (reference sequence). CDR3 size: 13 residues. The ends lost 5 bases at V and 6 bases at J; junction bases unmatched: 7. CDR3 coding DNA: TGCAGTGCTTACGACAGGGGGCTCGGCGAGCAGTACGTC. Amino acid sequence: CSAYDRGLGEQYV.

The CDR3 reads CASSSTPGTLGANVLTF. Here the CDR3 DNA reads TGTGCCAGCAGCTCTACACCTGGTACCCTCGGGGCCAACGTCCTGACTTTC. V and J are TRBV11-2 and TRBJ2-6; D ambiguous. With 4 bases removed from V and 4 bases from J, the gap between germline ends came to 17 bases. Per the germline V gene, CDR1 is SGHAT and CDR2 is FQNNGV. The CDR3 spans 17 residues.